The entry below describes one T cell receptor beta chain. The antigen is undetermined. The missing CDR3 end, 3 residues past where the read stops, is filled in from the germline J gene. The protocol was immunoSEQ multiplex PCR, while the TCRdb copy is restricted to in-frame clones and leaves out a portion. The sample was found to contain over 11,000 clones, and every one recurs. This sample is drawn from a study of T cell clonality in common variable immunodeficiency. Study observations and caveats: CVID subjects shared fewer TCRbeta clones than healthy controls did. In common variable immunodeficiency, TCR beta chains reportedly carried fewer deletions and N-nucleotide insertions. TCRbeta clonality was increased in CVID versus healthy controls.

The CDR3 is 15 amino acids. With 8 bases clipped from V and 6 bases from J, the junction kept 15 bases outside the gene matches. Germline loops: CDR1 LNHDA, CDR2 SQIVND (reference sequence). Aged roughly 8 to 65 years, CVID subjects averaged around 43 years old. The chain links TRBV19 to TRBJ1-1; 7 bases fit TRBD1. Sequencing was carried out using peripheral blood mononuclear cells. The receptor comes from a human donor with common variable immunodeficiency. CDR3 protein: CASARPPGGRAEAFF. The sequenced part of the CDR3 DNA is TGTGCCAGTGCCAGGCCCCCAGGGGGACGAGCTGAA.